A single sample gave rise to the 31 T cell receptor beta chains below, sequenced in a study of cytomegalovirus exposure and HLA in healthy donors. Measured with immunoSEQ multiplex PCR; TCRdb has only the in-frame clones, and not every one. The sample holds 260,000 or so clones, around 89% seen once. Sequenced: PBMCs. Source of these receptors: a woman between 18 and 29 years old in good health and CMV-seronegative.

This sequence joins TRBV5-1 and TRBJ1-1, with 7 bases fitting TRBD1. This CDR3 spans 15 amino acids. V shed 1 base, J shed 3 bases, and the junction held 6 bases outside the gene matches. Looked up from germline, CDR1 is SGHRS and CDR2 is YFSETQ. The CDR3 region has the DNA TGCGCCAGCAGCTTGTCGGGCAGGGGGGACACTGAAGCTTTCTTT. It encodes CASSLSGRGDTEAFF.

This clone has just one count. This chain links TRBV25-1 with TRBJ2-1; D possibly corresponds to TRBD1 (6 bases). This CDR3 is built from 14 residues. Germline CDR1 reads MGHDK; CDR2 reads SYGVNS. V was pared by 1 base and J by 7 bases, with 11 bases between. DNA of the CDR3: TGTGCCAGCAGTGAATGGGGTACAGGGAATGAGCAGTTCTTC. This codes for CASSEWGTGNEQFF.

This rearrangement joins TRBV25-1 to TRBJ2-7, with 11 bases aligning to TRBD2. Losses at the gene ends were 7 bases for V and 1 base for J; bases not matched to a gene: 15. This CDR3 has 18 amino acids. Germline loops: CDR1 MGHDK, CDR2 SYGVNS. The DNA for the CDR3 is TGTGCCAGCAAGCTCGGGGCCGGACTAGCGGGTGAATCCTACGAGCAGTACTTC. It yields the protein CASKLGAGLAGESYEQYF.

The chain links TRBV18 to TRBJ2-1; D is perhaps TRBD1 (6 bases). Per germline, CDR1 KGHSH and CDR2 LQKENI. CDR3 length: 14 residues. The ends were cut back, 3 bases at V and 10 bases at J, with 16 bases in the middle. CDR3 amino acids: CASSPELQGIEQFF. CDR3 coding DNA: TGTGCCAGCTCACCTGAGCTACAGGGAATCGAGCAGTTCTTC.

The chain employs TRBV5-1 and TRBJ2-3; TRBD1 agrees at 8 bases. The CDR3 is made up of 14 amino acids. Germline V lookup: CDR1 SGHRS, CDR2 YFSETQ. V trimming: 4 bases; J trimming: 4 bases; junction bases outside the gene matches: 5. The CDR3 sequence is CASSPDRAADTQYF. CDR3 DNA sequence: TGCGCCAGCAGCCCGGACAGGGCCGCAGATACGCAGTATTTT.

V is TRBV19 and J is TRBJ2-7; no reliable D call. V was pared by 5 bases and J by 3 bases, with 8 bases between. The CDR3 consists of 12 residues. Germline lookup yields CDR1 LNHDA and CDR2 SQIVND (reference sequence). The CDR3 is CASSSDNYEQYF. The DNA for the CDR3 is TGTGCCAGTAGTTCCGACAACTACGAGCAGTACTTC.

The chain links TRBV9 to TRBJ2-3; 7 nucleotides match TRBD2. Germline values: CDR1 SGDLS, CDR2 YYNGEE. CDR3 length: 16 amino acids. Unmatched junction bases numbered 9, after V lost 1 base and J lost 4 bases. CDR3: CASSVSSGRGPDTQYF. The DNA of the CDR3 is TGTGCCAGCAGCGTAAGTTCGGGGAGGGGCCCAGATACGCAGTATTTT. Looking up the rest from reference TRBV9 and TRBJ2-3 gives the full variable domain: DSGVTQTPKHLITATGQRVTLRCSPRSGDLSVYWYQQSLDQGLQFLIQYYNGEERAKGNILERFSAQQFPDLHSELNLSSLELGDSALYFCASSVSSGRGPDTQYFGPGTRLTVL.

This chain connects TRBV6-4 to TRBJ2-1, with D tentatively TRBD1 (6 bases). From germline, CDR1 is MRHNA and CDR2 SNTAGT. Trimming pared 3 bases from V and 6 bases from J, leaving 15 bases between. This CDR3 has 15 residues. CDR3 amino acids: CASSESPGTSNEQFF. The CDR3 DNA sequence: TGTGCCAGCAGTGAATCCCCCGGGACAAGCAATGAGCAGTTCTTC.

V is TRBV4-1 and J is TRBJ1-1; D unresolved. This CDR3 region has 12 residues. The V and J ends lost 4 bases and 3 bases respectively, with 6 bases between them. Germline V gives CDR1 MGHRA, CDR2 YSYEKL. This CDR3 is CASSRVDTEAFF. The DNA of the CDR3 is TGCGCCAGCAGCCGTGTCGACACTGAAGCTTTCTTT.

This chain links TRBV6-4 with TRBJ2-5; unclear D gene. Trimming removed 7 bases from V and 5 bases from J, with 20 bases in between. This CDR3 has 15 amino acids. The V gene's germline CDR1 is MRHNA and CDR2 SNTAGT. CDR3 protein: CASTTTRRHPETQYF. CDR3 bases: TGTGCCAGCACTACAACTCGCAGGCACCCGGAGACCCAGTACTTC.

The chain is built from TRBV28 and TRBJ2-7; the D gene is possibly TRBD1 (6 bases). V was shortened by 6 bases and J by 0 bases, with 12 bases between the two germline ends. CDR3 size: 14 residues. CDR1 is MDHEN and CDR2 is SYDVKM in the germline V gene. The CDR3 nucleotides are TGTGCCAGCAGCCAAACAGGGAGCTCCTACGAGCAGTACTTC. This gives the protein CASSQTGSSYEQYF. Filled out from reference TRBV28 and TRBJ2-7, the complete variable domain reads DVKVTQSSRYLVKRTGEKVFLECVQDMDHENMFWYRQDPGLGLRLIYFSYDVKMKEKGDIPEGYSVSREKKERFSLILESASTNQTSMYLCASSQTGSSYEQYFGPGTRLTVT.

The chain recombines TRBV29-1 with TRBJ2-7; D perhaps matches TRBD2 (7 bases). V was pared by 4 bases and J by 7 bases, with 14 bases between. Germline lookup yields CDR1 SQVTM and CDR2 ANQGSEA. The CDR3 extends over 12 amino acids. DNA for the CDR3: TGCAGCGTTGGGGGGAGGGGGAGGGAGCAGTACTTC. Its translation is CSVGGRGREQYF.

This clone is a singleton in its sample. J is TRBJ2-7 and V is TRBV6-5; 8 nucleotides line up with TRBD1. Germline V gives CDR1 MNHEY, CDR2 SVGAGI. This CDR3 is built from 15 residues. V gave up 7 bases and J gave up 2 bases; unmatched junction bases: 10. The CDR3 region is CASTQTRQGTYEQYF. CDR3 in DNA: TGTGCCAGCACTCAAACCCGACAGGGGACCTACGAGCAGTACTTC.

The DNA for the CDR3 is TGCGCCAGCAGCTTGGAACCAAGCGGGAGTGTCCACGAGCAGTACTTC. This translates into CASSLEPSGSVHEQYF. V gene TRBV5-1 combines with J gene TRBJ2-7; TRBD2 aligns across 8 bases. Germline V lookup: CDR1 SGHRS, CDR2 YFSETQ. This CDR3 region has 16 residues. With V trimmed by 0 bases and J by 5 bases, 10 bases remained unmatched.

Written as DNA, the CDR3 is TGTGCCAGCAGTTACGGGAGGGGAGGCAATCAGCCCCAGCATTTT. The encoded protein is CASSYGRGGNQPQHF. The genes are TRBV6-6 and TRBJ1-5; D may be TRBD1 (5 bases). Looked up from germline, CDR1 is MNHNY and CDR2 is SVGAGI (reference sequence). The CDR3 loop spans 15 amino acids. V lost 2 bases and J 2 bases, leaving 10 bases between the germline ends.

CDR3 residues: CASSRTDSYEQYF. For the CDR3, the DNA is TGTGCCAGCTCACGGACAGACTCGTACGAGCAGTACTTC. The J gene is TRBJ2-7, the V gene TRBV7-6; perhaps TRBD1 as D (6 bases). CDR1 SGHVS and CDR2 FNYEAQ come from the germline V gene. V lost 8 bases and J lost 4, with 15 bases in between. The CDR3 is made up of 13 amino acids.

The chain links TRBV6-1 to TRBJ2-5; D not resolved. The CDR3 is made up of 16 amino acids. V lost 4 bases to trimming and J lost 4 bases, with 19 bases between them. Germline CDR1 reads MNHNS; CDR2 reads SASEGT. For the CDR3, the DNA is TGTGCCAGCAGTGTCCCGAGACTCCCCACCGCAGAGACCCAGTACTTC. Translating it yields CASSVPRLPTAETQYF.

The V gene is TRBV4-3, the J gene TRBJ1-5; TRBD1 aligns across 8 bases. The CDR3 totals 16 residues. Losses at the gene ends were 0 bases for V and 6 bases for J; bases not matched to a gene: 7. Per the germline V gene, CDR1 is LGHNA and CDR2 is YSLEER. The CDR3 spells CASSQEAGGAGQPQHF. In DNA, the CDR3 is TGCGCCAGCAGCCAAGAGGCAGGGGGCGCGGGTCAGCCCCAGCATTTT.

V gene TRBV2 combines with J gene TRBJ2-7; 13 bases are a match to TRBD2. This CDR3 is built from 16 residues. Germline CDR1 reads SNHLY; CDR2 reads FYNNEI. The V and J ends lost 3 bases and 4 bases, in that order; junction bases with no gene match: 6. Here the CDR3 reads CASSEVLAGGLYEQYF. The CDR3, as DNA: TGTGCCAGCAGTGAGGTACTAGCGGGAGGGTTATACGAGCAGTACTTC.

This chain connects TRBV18 to TRBJ1-2; TRBD1 might be the D (5 bases). Germline-derived CDR1 and CDR2 are KGHSH and LQKENI. Trimming cost V 6 bases and J 7 bases, with 15 bases left between them. This CDR3 has 13 residues. The CDR3, as DNA: TGTGCCAGCTCTACAGGTCCAGGCGGTGGCTACACCTTC. It translates to CASSTGPGGGYTF.

The J gene is TRBJ2-7, the V gene TRBV19; D ambiguous. CDR3 length: 13 residues. In germline, CDR1 is LNHDA, CDR2 SQIVND (reference sequence). Trimming pared 3 bases from V and 6 bases from J, leaving 12 bases between. CDR3 loop: CASSIGDGVEQYF. CDR3 bases: TGTGCCAGTAGTATTGGAGATGGCGTCGAGCAGTACTTC. Full variable domain (missing parts from reference TRBV19 and TRBJ2-7): DGGITQSPKYLFRKEGQNVTLSCEQNLNHDAMYWYRQDPGQGLRLIYYSQIVNDFQKGDIAEGYSVSREKKESFPLTVTSAQKNPTAFYLCASSIGDGVEQYFGPGTRLTVT.

This clone was seen a handful of times. The rearrangement joins TRBV6-4 to TRBJ2-1; TRBD2 matches at 10 bases. The germline V gene has CDR1 MRHNA and CDR2 SNTAGT. CDR3 length equals 15 residues. The trim removed 2 bases at V and 7 bases at J, leaving 5 bases unmatched. This chain's CDR3 is CASSDRTSGGNEQFF. As DNA, the CDR3 is TGTGCCAGCAGTGACAGGACTAGCGGAGGGAATGAGCAGTTCTTC.

This chain connects TRBV4-3 to TRBJ2-7, with 9 bases aligning to TRBD1. The CDR3 has 16 amino acids. Trimming removed 3 bases from V and 5 bases from J; junction bases left unmatched: 11. From germline, CDR1 is LGHNA and CDR2 YSLEER. The CDR3 nucleotides are TGCGCCAGCAGCCAGCTGACCGGGACAGGGCACAACGAGCAGTACTTC. Protein: CASSQLTGTGHNEQYF.

The J gene is TRBJ1-5, the V gene TRBV7-8; D is ambiguous. V was clipped by 5 bases and J by 0 bases, with 14 bases between them. The CDR3 totals 16 residues. CDR1 SGHVS and CDR2 FQNEAQ come from the germline V gene. This CDR3 is CASSQDGVFSNQPQHF. CDR3 in DNA: TGTGCCAGCAGCCAAGACGGAGTTTTTAGCAATCAGCCCCAGCATTTT.

Only one count was recorded for this clone. This sequence joins TRBV2 and TRBJ2-7; 9 bases agree with TRBD1. Germline V CDR1 and CDR2: SNHLY, FYNNEI. The CDR3 totals 13 residues. With V trimmed by 6 bases and J by 3 bases, 3 bases remained unmatched. The CDR3 coding sequence is TGTGCCAGCAGGGGGACAGGGCTCTACGAGCAGTACTTC. This sequence encodes CASRGTGLYEQYF. The variable domain in full, completed from reference TRBV2 and TRBJ2-7, reads EPEVTQTPSHQVTQMGQEVILRCVPISNHLYFYWYRQILGQKVEFLVSFYNNEISEKSEIFDDQFSVERPDGSNFTLKIRSTKLEDSAMYFCASRGTGLYEQYFGPGTRLTVT.

The rearrangement joins TRBV4-3 to TRBJ2-3, with 8 bases matching TRBD2. Germline V gives CDR1 LGHNA, CDR2 YSLEER. V shed 3 bases, J shed 1 base, and the junction held 6 bases outside the gene matches. This CDR3 comprises 16 residues. In DNA form, the CDR3 reads TGCGCCAGCAGCCACCTTTCGCGGGGGGGCACAGATACGCAGTATTTT. Protein sequence: CASSHLSRGGTDTQYF.

The V gene is TRBV7-2, the J gene TRBJ2-7; weak D call: TRBD2 (6 bases). Deletions cut 7 bases from V and 3 bases from J, with 19 bases between. The CDR3 has 15 amino acids. Germline CDR1 and CDR2: SGHTA and FQGNSA. The CDR3 coding sequence is TGTGCCAGCACCCAGGCGCTAGCGCGGGACTACGAGCAGTACTTC. Protein sequence: CASTQALARDYEQYF.

The sample holds one count of this clone. The chain is built from TRBV10-3 and TRBJ1-6, with D perhaps TRBD1 (5 bases). V lost 2 bases and J 7 bases, leaving 18 bases between the germline ends. The CDR3 has 17 residues. Germline V gene lookup returns CDR1 ENHRY and CDR2 SYGVKD. The CDR3 protein is CAISEGGVAFRNSPLHF. The CDR3 DNA follows: TGTGCCATCAGTGAGGGAGGGGTGGCTTTTCGAAATTCACCCCTCCACTTT.

The V gene is TRBV5-6, the J gene TRBJ2-7; D ambiguous. Per the germline V gene, CDR1 is SGHDT and CDR2 is YYEEEE. Trimming removed 0 bases from V and 2 bases from J, with 15 bases in between. The CDR3 length is 16 residues. The CDR3 DNA reads TGTGCCAGCAGCTTGGAACCCGCTGCCAGTCCCTACGAGCAGTACTTC. It encodes CASSLEPAASPYEQYF.

V usage is TRBV28 and J usage is TRBJ1-2; 8 bases map to TRBD1. V gave up 4 bases and J gave up 7 bases; unmatched junction bases: 8. Germline V gives CDR1 MDHEN, CDR2 SYDVKM. The CDR3 sequence is 14 residues long. The CDR3 protein is CASSSSDRASGYTF. CDR3 DNA sequence: TGTGCCAGCAGTTCATCGGACAGGGCGAGTGGCTACACCTTC.

The chain is built from TRBV5-4 and TRBJ2-2; 9 bases align to TRBD1. Germline-derived CDR1 and CDR2 are SGHNT and YYREEE (reference sequence). Trimming removed 4 bases from V and 3 bases from J; junction bases left unmatched: 19. The CDR3 length is 20 residues. The CDR3 loop is CASSAQTGTGRNEDTGELFF. CDR3 coding DNA: TGTGCCAGCAGCGCACAGACAGGGACAGGGCGCAACGAGGACACCGGGGAGCTGTTTTTT.